One and the same sample provided the 31 T cell receptor beta chains below, sequenced in a study of blood T cell repertoires in COVID-19. TCRdb's copy holds only in-frame clones and misses some; the assay was immunoSEQ multiplex PCR. This sample carries roughly 400,000 clones, about 90% of them seen once, and the ten largest clones take about 1.7%. What was sequenced was PBMCs or T cells enriched from blood (not recorded which). These receptors all stem from a woman aged 30 to 39 who had recovered from COVID-19.

The chain couples TRBV18 to TRBJ1-2; 8 bases line up with TRBD1. J was trimmed by 8 bases and V by 6 bases; bases with no gene match: 14. The CDR3 runs 15 residues. Per germline, CDR1 KGHSH and CDR2 LQKENI. CDR3 in amino acids: CASSQTGQGAVGYTF. The CDR3 nucleotides read TGTGCCAGCTCTCAGACGGGCCAGGGGGCAGTGGGCTACACCTTC.

The chain recombines TRBV19 with TRBJ1-1; D perhaps matches TRBD1 (5 bases). This CDR3 is built from 13 residues. Germline lookup yields CDR1 LNHDA and CDR2 SQIVND (reference sequence). Trimming pared 9 bases from V and 0 bases from J, leaving 11 bases between. In nucleotides, the CDR3 is TGTGCCAGCACGGACACGGTGAACACTGAAGCTTTCTTT. It specifies CASTDTVNTEAFF.

This chain connects TRBV7-9 to TRBJ1-2, with 7 positions matching TRBD1. Per the germline V gene, CDR1 is SEHNR and CDR2 is FQNEAQ (reference sequence). V dropped 5 bases and J dropped 3; count of bases not matched to a gene: 3. The CDR3 covers 13 residues. This CDR3 reads CASSPGTDYGYTF. The CDR3 DNA sequence: TGTGCCAGCAGCCCCGGGACAGACTATGGCTACACCTTC.

The CDR3 bases are TGTGCCAGCAGCCAGACGACAGGGGGCGTCACTGAAGCTTTCTTT. It specifies CASSQTTGGVTEAFF. J is TRBJ1-1 and V is TRBV3-1 (or the pseudogene TRBV3-2); TRBD1 aligns across 10 bases. J gave up 4 bases and V 3 bases, and 5 bases lay outside the gene matches. This CDR3 is built from 15 residues. Germline assignment: CDR1 LGHDT and CDR2 YNNKEL (reference sequence).

V is TRBV19 and J is TRBJ2-7; D is unclear. V was shortened by 1 base and J by 2 bases, with 12 bases between the two germline ends. The CDR3 has 15 residues. Germline V lookup: CDR1 LNHDA, CDR2 SQIVND (reference sequence). For the CDR3, the DNA is TGTGCCAGTAGTATAGGGGCAGGATTTCCCTACGAGCAGTACTTC. Protein product: CASSIGAGFPYEQYF.

This clone was detected only a few times. The chain uses TRBV7-2 and TRBJ2-1, with no clear D. The ends were cut back, 3 bases at V and 7 bases at J, with 7 bases in the middle. This CDR3 region has 12 residues. CDR1 is SGHTA, CDR2 FQGNSA, per germline. CDR3 amino acids: CASSFDWNEQFF. In DNA form, the CDR3 reads TGTGCCAGCAGCTTTGACTGGAATGAGCAGTTCTTC.

The chain has TRBV27 and TRBJ2-2; no definite D call. Germline CDR1 and CDR2: MNHEY and SMNVEV (reference sequence). V shed 5 bases and J shed 0 bases, with 10 bases lying between them. The CDR3 length is 15 residues. CDR3 in amino acids: CASSMTGSNTGELFF. Written as DNA, the CDR3 is TGTGCCAGCAGTATGACTGGTTCGAACACCGGGGAGCTGTTTTTT.

This clone was seen a few times. CDR3 nucleotide sequence: TGTGCCAGCAGTTTAAGCGTCAGGGCAGTTGGGGGCTACACCTTC. Translated, it gives CASSLSVRAVGGYTF. The rearrangement uses TRBV27 and TRBJ1-2, with D possibly TRBD1 on 5 matching bases. Per the germline V gene, CDR1 is MNHEY and CDR2 is SMNVEV (reference sequence). There are 15 residues in the CDR3. Between the trimmed V and J ends, which lost 2 bases and 8 bases, there was a span of 18 bases.

The chain joins TRBV7-9 to TRBJ1-1, with a weak D call TRBD1 (5 bases). Per germline, CDR1 SEHNR and CDR2 FQNEAQ (reference sequence). The length of the CDR3 is 19 residues. Deletions cut 0 bases from V and 4 bases from J, with 24 bases between. The CDR3 nucleotides read TGTGCCAGCAGCTTAGCGACTCCGTGGGGCGCCCCGGAGGGCACTGAAGCTTTCTTT. This gives the protein CASSLATPWGAPEGTEAFF.

The rearrangement links TRBV6-2 or TRBV6-3 to TRBJ2-7; D call uncertain. This CDR3 spans 15 amino acids. Trimming removed 5 bases from V and 3 bases from J, with 17 bases in between. Germline CDR1 is MNHEY and CDR2 is SVGEGT. The CDR3 coding sequence is TGTGCCAGCAGTAACTACCCAGGAATGAACTACGAGCAGTACTTC. As protein: CASSNYPGMNYEQYF.

This chain connects TRBV6-2 or TRBV6-3 to TRBJ2-2; perhaps TRBD2 as D (5 bases). The CDR3 extends over 17 amino acids. V was clipped by 2 bases and J by 7 bases, with 20 bases between them. CDR1 and CDR2 from the germline V gene are MNHEY and SVGEGT. The CDR3 here is CASSYNDIGGPNGELFF. The CDR3 region has the DNA TGTGCCAGCAGTTACAACGATATAGGCGGGCCGAACGGGGAGCTGTTTTTT.

This chain joins TRBV4-2 and TRBJ2-5; 7 bases are shared with TRBD2. The CDR3 length is 15 residues. Germline-derived CDR1 and CDR2 are LGHNA and YNFKEQ. The J segment lost 2 bases and the V segment lost 1 base, leaving 4 bases of the junction unmatched. CDR3 sequence: CASSQGPSGQETQYF. CDR3 bases: TGTGCCAGCAGCCAAGGGCCTAGCGGACAAGAGACCCAGTACTTC.

The chain combines TRBV11-1 with TRBJ1-1; D is unresolved. Per germline, CDR1 SGHAT and CDR2 FQDESV (reference sequence). This CDR3 contains 15 residues. V was pared by 5 bases and J by 2 bases, with 15 bases between. CDR3 DNA: TGTGCCAGCAGCGCTGCGTTTTCTGTAAACACTGAAGCTTTCTTT. It is translated as CASSAAFSVNTEAFF.

The chain joins TRBV5-1 to TRBJ2-7; TRBD2 aligns across 7 bases. The germline V gene encodes CDR1 SGHRS and CDR2 YFSETQ. The CDR3 covers 13 residues. Trimming removed 4 bases from V and 6 bases from J; junction bases left unmatched: 7. CDR3: CASSREVPSEQYF. The CDR3 DNA follows: TGCGCCAGCAGCCGGGAGGTCCCCTCCGAGCAGTACTTC.

The chain combines TRBV4-2 with TRBJ2-1; 7 positions agree with TRBD2. With 1 base clipped from V and 5 bases from J, the junction kept 8 bases outside the gene matches. This CDR3 has 16 amino acids. Germline CDR1 reads LGHNA; CDR2 reads YNFKEQ. Written as DNA, the CDR3 is TGTGCCAGCAGCCAAGTTGGGGGGGGGATTAACAATGAGCAGTTCTTC. Amino acids: CASSQVGGGINNEQFF.

The V call is TRBV2, the J call TRBJ1-2, with TRBD1 matching 9 bases. Germline CDR1 and CDR2: SNHLY and FYNNEI. The CDR3 length is 15 residues. J lost 8 bases, V lost 5 bases, and 12 bases had no gene match. The CDR3 DNA sequence: TGTGCCAGCAGTTTGCCGGGACAGGGAGTCGTCGGCTACACCTTC. Its protein is CASSLPGQGVVGYTF.

This clone was found a few times. The rearrangement links TRBV13 to TRBJ2-1, with no clear D. CDR3 length: 12 residues. Germline V gene sequence: CDR1 PRHDT, CDR2 FYEKMQ (reference sequence). V lost 5 bases and J lost 7, with 9 bases in between. This CDR3 reads CASSPELNEQFF. CDR3 sequence (DNA): TGTGCCAGCAGCCCCGAGTTGAATGAGCAGTTCTTC. Together with reference TRBV13 and TRBJ2-1, the CDR3 gives the full variable domain: AAGVIQSPRHLIKEKRETATLKCYPIPRHDTVYWYQQGPGQDPQFLISFYEKMQSDKGSIPDRFSAQQFSDYHSELNMSSLELGDSALYFCASSPELNEQFFGPGTRLTVL.

V and J are TRBV5-1 and TRBJ1-2; 10 nucleotides agree with TRBD1. The length of the CDR3 is 13 residues. Germline V gene lookup returns CDR1 SGHRS and CDR2 YFSETQ. V lost 4 bases to trimming and J lost 8 bases; unmatched junction nucleotides: 5. CDR3 DNA: TGCGCCAGCAGCGGGACAGGGGTTAGGGGCTACACCTTC. It yields the protein CASSGTGVRGYTF.

The chain combines TRBV18 with TRBJ2-5; possible D gene TRBD2, 6 bases. V was cut by 0 bases and J by 0 bases, with 11 bases left in between. CDR1 and CDR2 (germline): KGHSH, LQKENI. CDR3 length equals 16 residues. This CDR3 reads CASSPPLGEDQETQYF. The DNA of the CDR3 is TGTGCCAGCTCACCACCGTTGGGGGAGGACCAAGAGACCCAGTACTTC.

This chain uses TRBV15 with TRBJ1-4; the match to TRBD1 covers 11 bases. The germline CDR1 and CDR2 sequences are LNHNV and YYDKDF (reference sequence). V was clipped by 4 bases and J by 5 bases; unmatched bases: 6. This CDR3 is built from 16 residues. DNA of the CDR3: TGTGCCACCAGCATCGGGACAGGGGGAGAGAATGAAAAACTGTTTTTT. This encodes CATSIGTGGENEKLFF.

This chain uses TRBV30 with TRBJ1-1; weak D call: TRBD1 (6 bases). Germline V gene sequence: CDR1 GTSNPN, CDR2 SVGIG (reference sequence). The CDR3 loop spans 14 amino acids. Between the trimmed V and J ends, which lost 4 bases and 3 bases, there was a span of 15 bases. The CDR3 loop is CAWMRGSYHTEAFF. For the CDR3, the DNA is TGTGCCTGGATGAGGGGGAGTTACCACACTGAAGCTTTCTTT.

This rearrangement joins TRBV6-5 to TRBJ1-4, with D possibly TRBD1 on 6 matching bases. CDR1 is MNHEY, CDR2 SVGAGI, per germline. V dropped 8 bases and J dropped 4 bases, with 14 bases sitting between them. The CDR3 spans 14 residues. The DNA for the CDR3 is TGTGCCAGCCGAAAGGACAGCGTTAATGAAAAACTGTTTTTT. Residues: CASRKDSVNEKLFF.

In the case of this clone: The same CDR3 is also encoded by other DNA sequences in this sample. The chain combines TRBV18 with TRBJ1-3; 7 bases line up with TRBD1. The trim removed 6 bases at V and 0 bases at J, leaving 2 bases unmatched. This CDR3 comprises 14 residues. The germline CDR1 and CDR2 sequences are KGHSH and LQKENI. CDR3 residues: CASSRDSSGNTIYF. CDR3 nucleotides: TGTGCCAGCTCGCGGGACAGCTCTGGAAACACCATATATTTT.

The chain uses TRBV19 and TRBJ1-6; 9 bases are a match to TRBD1. The J segment lost 9 bases and the V segment lost 6 bases, leaving 6 bases of the junction unmatched. The CDR3 extends over 14 amino acids. CDR1 and CDR2 (germline): LNHDA, SQIVND (reference sequence). The CDR3 protein is CASSWGQGISPLHF. Here the CDR3 DNA reads TGTGCCAGTAGCTGGGGACAGGGAATTTCACCCCTCCACTTT.

The chain uses TRBV2 and TRBJ2-5; the D gene is possibly TRBD2 (5 bases). Germline-derived CDR1 and CDR2 are SNHLY and FYNNEI. The CDR3 runs to 16 residues. The V gene lost 4 bases and the J gene lost 5 bases, with 20 bases spanning the gap. The CDR3, as DNA: TGTGCCAGCAGTGGAAAAACGGGAAACCGGTATGAGACCCAGTACTTC. It specifies CASSGKTGNRYETQYF.

The V call is TRBV6-4, the J call TRBJ1-1, with 8 bases that match TRBD1. Germline loops: CDR1 MRHNA, CDR2 SNTAGT. With 8 bases clipped from V and 5 bases from J, the junction kept 13 bases outside the gene matches. The CDR3 has 15 amino acids. CDR3 DNA sequence: TGTGCCAGCTCCATCGCAGGGGGCGGAAGGACTGAAGCTTTCTTT. Translation: CASSIAGGGRTEAFF.

The rearrangement uses TRBV27 and TRBJ1-5; 11 positions agree with TRBD1. Germline V gives CDR1 MNHEY, CDR2 SMNVEV (reference sequence). Unmatched junction bases numbered 12, after V lost 7 bases and J lost 4 bases. The CDR3 is made up of 17 amino acids. CDR3 residues: CASKGGIGQGANQPQHF. The DNA for the CDR3 is TGTGCCAGCAAGGGGGGAATCGGACAGGGGGCGAATCAGCCCCAGCATTTT.

This sequence joins TRBV9 and TRBJ2-3; D is unresolved. The V and J ends lost 4 bases and 3 bases respectively, with 3 bases between them. CDR1 and CDR2 (germline): SGDLS, YYNGEE. This CDR3 region has 11 residues. The CDR3 DNA sequence: TGTGCCAGCAGCACAACAGATACGCAGTATTTT. Its translation: CASSTTDTQYF.

The V gene is TRBV7-6, the J gene TRBJ1-5; D may be TRBD1 (5 bases). CDR1 and CDR2 from the germline V gene are SGHVS and FNYEAQ. The CDR3 is 16 amino acids. The V gene lost 1 base and the J gene lost 0 bases, with 10 bases spanning the gap. The DNA of the CDR3 is TGTGCCAGCAGCTTAGGACAGCCGTCTAGCAATCAGCCCCAGCATTTT. Its translation: CASSLGQPSSNQPQHF.

The V and J genes are TRBV11-3 and TRBJ1-5; TRBD1 might be the D (6 bases). Germline V gives CDR1 SGHNT, CDR2 YENEEA. The V and J ends lost 2 bases and 3 bases respectively, with 20 bases between them. CDR3 size: 18 residues. CDR3 bases: TGTGCCAGCAGCTTATGGAGGTCAGGGGCCGTACTCAATCAGCCCCAGCATTTT. Its translation is CASSLWRSGAVLNQPQHF.

CDR3 amino acids: CASSRETGFLGAGELFF. In DNA, the CDR3 is TGTGCCAGCAGCCGTGAGACAGGGTTCCTAGGGGCCGGGGAGCTGTTTTTT. V and J are TRBV11-3 and TRBJ2-2, with 7 bases fitting TRBD1. This CDR3 region has 17 residues. Germline CDR1 and CDR2: SGHNT and YENEEA. Trimming cost V 5 bases and J 6 bases; bases outside gene matches: 15.